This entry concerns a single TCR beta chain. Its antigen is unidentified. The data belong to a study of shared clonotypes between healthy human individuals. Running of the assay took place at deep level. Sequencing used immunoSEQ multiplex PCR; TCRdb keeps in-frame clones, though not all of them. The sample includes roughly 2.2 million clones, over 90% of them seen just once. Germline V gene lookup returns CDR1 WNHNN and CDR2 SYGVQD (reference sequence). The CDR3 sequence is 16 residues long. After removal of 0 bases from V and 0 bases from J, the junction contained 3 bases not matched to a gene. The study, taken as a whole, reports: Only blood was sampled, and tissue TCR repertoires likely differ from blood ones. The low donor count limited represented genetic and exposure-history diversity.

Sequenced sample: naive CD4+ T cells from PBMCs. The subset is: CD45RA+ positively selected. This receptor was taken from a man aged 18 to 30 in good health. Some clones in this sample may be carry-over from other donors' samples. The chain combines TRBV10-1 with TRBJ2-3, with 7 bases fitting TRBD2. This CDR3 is CASSESLAASTDTQYF. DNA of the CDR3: TGCGCCAGCAGTGAGTCTCTAGCGGCTAGCACAGATACGCAGTATTTT.